This record looks at one T cell receptor (beta chain) sequence and its context. Its antigen is undetermined. The length of the CDR3 is 13 residues. Germline CDR1 reads SGDLS; CDR2 reads YYNGEE. Trimming took 0 bases from V and 7 from J, leaving 7 bases between them. The sample comes from a study of post-analysis software for immune sequencing data. Study-wide background: Multiple sclerosis in the patients followed relapsing-remitting, secondary progressive and progressive-relapsing courses. General study findings and limits: People with multiple sclerosis had a significantly lower normalized Chao1 diversity than controls did. Same-batch preparations were strongly co-clustered by F measure. Patients carried five TRBV segments more frequently than controls did, and TRBV5-6, TRBV5-1 and TRBV20-1 were among them.

The TCR beta cDNA libraries carried unique molecular identifiers. From around 1 to 10 million T cells, a few hundred thousand cDNA molecules were obtained. TCRdb re-derived calls from the PCR reads in MiXCR, one entry per CDR3 protein. Of 650,000 to 850,000 distinct CDR3 sequences in the sample, around 50% are singletons; the top ten hold about 4.5%. Sequencing used blood. This chain joins TRBV9 and TRBJ2-2; a weak D match, TRBD1 (5 bases). The TCR comes from a girl aged 5-17 years with multiple sclerosis. CDR3 region: CASSVAQGGELFF. CDR3 nucleotide sequence: TGTGCCAGCAGCGTAGCTCAGGGCGGGGAGCTGTTTTTT.